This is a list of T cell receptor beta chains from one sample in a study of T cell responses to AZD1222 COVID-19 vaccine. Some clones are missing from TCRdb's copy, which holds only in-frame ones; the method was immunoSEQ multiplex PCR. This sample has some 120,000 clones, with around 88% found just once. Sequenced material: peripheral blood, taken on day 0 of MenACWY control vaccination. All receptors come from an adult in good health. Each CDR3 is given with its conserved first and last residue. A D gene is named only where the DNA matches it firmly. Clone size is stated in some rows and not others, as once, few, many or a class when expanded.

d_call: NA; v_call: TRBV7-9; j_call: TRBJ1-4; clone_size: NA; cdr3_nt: TGTGCCAGCAGCTTTGGGTTCACTAATGAAAAACTGTTTTTT; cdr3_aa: CASSFGFTNEKLFF
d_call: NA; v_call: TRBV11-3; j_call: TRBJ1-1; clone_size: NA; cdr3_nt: TGTGCCAGCAGCGACCCTTCCAATGGTATGAACACTGAAGCTTTCTTT; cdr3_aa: CASSDPSNGMNTEAFF
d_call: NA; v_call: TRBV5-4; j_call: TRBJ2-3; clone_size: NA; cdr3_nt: TGTGCCAGCAGCTTGGACTTGGATACGCAGTATTTT; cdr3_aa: CASSLDLDTQYF
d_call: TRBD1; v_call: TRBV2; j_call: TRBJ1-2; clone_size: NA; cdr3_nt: TGTGCCAGCAGAATTAGGACAGGGAGCTACACCTTC; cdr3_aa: CASRIRTGSYTF
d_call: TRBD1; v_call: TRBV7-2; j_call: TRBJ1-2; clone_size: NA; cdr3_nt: TGTGCCAGCAGCTTTGGGACAGGGCAAAACCACTATGGCTACACCTTC; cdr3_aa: CASSFGTGQNHYGYTF
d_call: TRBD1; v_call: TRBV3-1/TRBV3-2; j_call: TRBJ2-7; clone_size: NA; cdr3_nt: TGTGCCAGCAGCCAATTACAGGGGGTCGAGCAGTACTTC; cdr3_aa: CASSQLQGVEQYF
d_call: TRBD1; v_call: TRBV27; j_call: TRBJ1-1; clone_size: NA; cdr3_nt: TGTGCCAGCAGACCCAGGACAGGGTCGATTGAAGCTTTCTTT; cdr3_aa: CASRPRTGSIEAFF
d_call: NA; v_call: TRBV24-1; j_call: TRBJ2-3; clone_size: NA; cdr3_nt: TGTGCCACCAGTGCCCCTGAGGGGGTGGCACCGGGAATCACAGATACGCAGTATTTT; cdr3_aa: CATSAPEGVAPGITDTQYF
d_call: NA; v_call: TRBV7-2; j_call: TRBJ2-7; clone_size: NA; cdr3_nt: TGTGCCAGCAGCTTAGGAGGAGGGACTTGGGAGCAGTACTTC; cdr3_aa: CASSLGGGTWEQYF
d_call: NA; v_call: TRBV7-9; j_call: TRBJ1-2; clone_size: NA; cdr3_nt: TGTGCCAGCAGCTTATGGCCGGCCTATGGCTACACCTTC; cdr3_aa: CASSLWPAYGYTF
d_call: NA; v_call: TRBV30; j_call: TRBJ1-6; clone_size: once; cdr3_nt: TGTGCCTGCCAACGGGCGGGGGGCGGTATCATGAGCTCACCCCTCCACTTT; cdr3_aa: CACQRAGGGIMSSPLHF
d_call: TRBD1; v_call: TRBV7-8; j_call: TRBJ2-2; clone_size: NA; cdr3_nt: TGTGCCAGCAGCTTAGAGGGGACAGGGGGTTATACCGGGGAGCTGTTTTTT; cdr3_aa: CASSLEGTGGYTGELFF
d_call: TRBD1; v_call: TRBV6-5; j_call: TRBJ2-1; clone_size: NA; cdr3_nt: TGTGCCAGCAGTTTAGGACAGGGTTACAATGAGCAGTTCTTC; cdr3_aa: CASSLGQGYNEQFF
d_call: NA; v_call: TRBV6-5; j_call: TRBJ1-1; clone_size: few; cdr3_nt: TGTGCCAGCAGTCAGAGGACCGGGAGGACTGAAGCTTTCTTT; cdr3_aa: CASSQRTGRTEAFF
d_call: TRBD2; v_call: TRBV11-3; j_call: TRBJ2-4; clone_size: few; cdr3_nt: TGTGCCAGCAGCTTACTAGCGGGAGGTGCCAAAAACATTCAGTACTTC; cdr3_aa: CASSLLAGGAKNIQYF
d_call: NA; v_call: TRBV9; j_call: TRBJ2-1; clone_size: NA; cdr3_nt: TGTGCCAGCAGCGTAGCGGCGAGGAGCTCCTACAATGAGCAGTTCTTC; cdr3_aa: CASSVAARSSYNEQFF
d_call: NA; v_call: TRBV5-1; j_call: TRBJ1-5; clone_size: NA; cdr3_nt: TGCGCCAGCAGCTTGTTCAGGGAAGGTGGTCAGCCCCAGCATTTT; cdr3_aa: CASSLFREGGQPQHF
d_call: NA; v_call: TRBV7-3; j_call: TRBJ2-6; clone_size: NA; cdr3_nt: TGTGCCAGCAGCTTAAATCCGGTCCGCTCTGGGGCCAACGTCCTGACTTTC; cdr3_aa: CASSLNPVRSGANVLTF
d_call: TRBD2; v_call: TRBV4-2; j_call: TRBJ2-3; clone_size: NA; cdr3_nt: TGTGCCAGCAGCCAAGATCGCCCAATTCCTAGCGGGAGGGCCACAGATACGCAGTATTTT; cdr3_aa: CASSQDRPIPSGRATDTQYF
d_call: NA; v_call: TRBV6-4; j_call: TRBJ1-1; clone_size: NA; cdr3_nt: TGTGCCAGCAGCGAACAGGGGAACACTGAAGCTTTCTTT; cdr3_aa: CASSEQGNTEAFF
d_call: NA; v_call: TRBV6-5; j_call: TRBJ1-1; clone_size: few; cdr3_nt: TGTGCCAGCAGACACACAGGGAACACTGAAGCTTTCTTT; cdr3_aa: CASRHTGNTEAFF
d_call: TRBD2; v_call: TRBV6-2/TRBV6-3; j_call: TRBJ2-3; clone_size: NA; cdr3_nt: TGTGCCAGCAGCCCCGGACTAGCGTCCGATACGCAGTATTTT; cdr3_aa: CASSPGLASDTQYF
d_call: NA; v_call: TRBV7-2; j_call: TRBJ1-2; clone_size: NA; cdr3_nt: TGTGCCAGCAGCTTATTCTTGGGGGCCCAGACCTATGGCTACACCTTC; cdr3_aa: CASSLFLGAQTYGYTF
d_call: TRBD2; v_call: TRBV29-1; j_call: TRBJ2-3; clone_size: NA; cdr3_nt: TGCAGCTCCTTACTAGCGGGCCACACAGATACGCAGTATTTT; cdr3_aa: CSSLLAGHTDTQYF
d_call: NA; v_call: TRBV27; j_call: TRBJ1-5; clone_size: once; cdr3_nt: TGTGCCAGCAGACAGCAGGGTGCGGGGCAGCCCCAGCATTTT; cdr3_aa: CASRQQGAGQPQHF
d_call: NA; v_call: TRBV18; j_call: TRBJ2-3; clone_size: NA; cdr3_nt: TGTGCCAGCTCAGAACAAAGTAGCTCAGATACGCAGTATTTT; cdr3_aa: CASSEQSSSDTQYF
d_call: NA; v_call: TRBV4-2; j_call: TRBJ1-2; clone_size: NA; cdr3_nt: TGTGCCAGCAGCCATTCGAGGGGGGGTTCGGGCCCCCCGCGCGGCTATGGCTACACCTTC; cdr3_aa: CASSHSRGGSGPPRGYGYTF
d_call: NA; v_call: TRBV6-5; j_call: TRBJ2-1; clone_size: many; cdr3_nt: TGTGCCAGCAGTCAGGGAAGCGTCCAGTTCTTC; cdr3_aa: CASSQGSVQFF